The 19 T cell receptor beta chains listed next were all sequenced from one sample in a study of cytomegalovirus exposure and HLA in healthy donors. Researchers ran the PCR with 60 Vbeta and 13 Jbeta primers. Some clones are missing from TCRdb's copy, which holds only in-frame ones; the method was immunoSEQ multiplex PCR. This table has around 140,000 clones, 80% appearing once. The sequenced sample was PBMCs. The receptor source for this set is a man aged 35-49 years in good health and CMV-seronegative.

This rearrangement joins TRBV7-9 to TRBJ1-2; D is uncertain. The CDR3 spans 13 residues. Trimming removed 1 base from V and 4 bases from J, with 7 bases in between. Looked up from germline, CDR1 is SEHNR and CDR2 is FQNEAQ (reference sequence). The CDR3 protein is CASSLGQIYGYTF. CDR3 bases: TGTGCCAGCAGCTTAGGGCAGATCTATGGCTACACCTTC.

This sequence joins TRBV19 and TRBJ1-5; D not certain. V gave up 5 bases and J gave up 5 bases, with 16 bases separating them. Per germline, CDR1 LNHDA and CDR2 SQIVND (reference sequence). The length of the CDR3 is 15 residues. This chain's CDR3 is CASSDPAQRYQPQHF. Written as DNA, the CDR3 is TGTGCCAGTAGTGACCCCGCCCAGCGGTATCAGCCCCAGCATTTT.

The chain carries TRBV11-2 and TRBJ1-1, with 8 nucleotides matching TRBD1. With V trimmed by 0 bases and J by 0 bases, 9 bases remained unmatched. CDR3 size: 18 residues. Germline V gene data show CDR1 as SGHAT and CDR2 as FQNNGV. The CDR3 DNA sequence: TGTGCCAGCAGCTTAGAGGTTCAGGGGGCGATCATGAACACTGAAGCTTTCTTT. Its protein product is CASSLEVQGAIMNTEAFF. The entire variable domain, with the rest obtained from reference TRBV11-2 and TRBJ1-1, is as follows: EAGVAQSPRYKIIEKRQSVAFWCNPISGHATLYWYQQILGQGPKLLIQFQNNGVVDDSQLPKDRFSAERLKGVDSTLKIQPAKLEDSAVYLCASSLEVQGAIMNTEAFFGQGTRLTVV.

This sequence joins TRBV6-5 and TRBJ1-1; 7 bases agree with TRBD1. This CDR3 spans 13 amino acids. Germline trimming cut 6 bases from V and 7 bases from J; bases unmatched to any gene: 8. CDR1 and CDR2 (germline): MNHEY, SVGAGI. The chain's CDR3 is CASRSLDRDEAFF. DNA of the CDR3: TGTGCCAGCAGATCCCTCGACAGGGATGAAGCTTTCTTT.

This clone was seen just once. The chain joins TRBV5-1 to TRBJ1-1; TRBD1 might be the D (5 bases). Trimming took 4 bases from V and 1 from J, leaving 11 bases between them. Germline values: CDR1 SGHRS, CDR2 YFSETQ. The CDR3 is 14 amino acids. The CDR3 region is CASSTGPTNTEAFF. In nucleotides, the CDR3 is TGCGCCAGCAGCACAGGACCGACGAACACTGAAGCTTTCTTT.

The chain combines TRBV27 with TRBJ1-4, with 7 bases aligning to TRBD1. The CDR3 contains 11 residues. CDR1 MNHEY and CDR2 SMNVEV come from the germline V gene (reference sequence). With V trimmed by 4 bases and J by 11 bases, 1 base remained unmatched. CDR3 bases: TGTGCCAGCAGTTCGGACAGGAAACTGTTTTTT. Its translation is CASSSDRKLFF. The complete variable domain, with remaining parts taken from reference TRBV27 and TRBJ1-4, reads EAQVTQNPRYLITVTGKKLTVTCSQNMNHEYMSWYRQDPGLGLRQIYYSMNVEVTDKGDVPEGYKVSRKEKRNFPLILESPSPNQTSLYFCASSSDRKLFFGSGTQLSVL.

The chain recombines TRBV25-1 with TRBJ2-5; no clear D gene. The CDR3 extends over 14 amino acids. V was cut by 1 base and J by 4 bases, with 10 bases left in between. Germline V gene data show CDR1 as MGHDK and CDR2 as SYGVNS. The CDR3 DNA reads as TGTGCCAGCAGTGAATCCAAAAATTTAGAGACCCAGTACTTC. It specifies CASSESKNLETQYF.

The chain recombines TRBV21-1 with TRBJ2-7; the table's D call of TRBD1 was not tested on the DNA. TRBV21-1 is designated a pseudogene. The CDR3 loop spans 14 amino acids. In DNA form, the CDR3 reads TGTGCCAGCAGCATCCGGGACAGGTCCCACGAGCAGTACTTC. Its translation is CASSIRDRSHEQYF.

CDR3 residues: CASSPGHLGYGYTF. The CDR3 DNA follows: TGTGCCAGCAGCCCGGGACATCTCGGCTATGGCTACACCTTC. The chain combines TRBV14 with TRBJ1-2, with D possibly TRBD1 on 6 matching bases. Germline V gene sequence: CDR1 SGHDN, CDR2 FVKESK. The CDR3 has 14 amino acids. Trimming took 4 bases from V and 4 from J, leaving 13 bases between them.

As regards this clone: Additional DNA sequences in this sample encode the identical CDR3. The chain couples TRBV5-6 to TRBJ2-1, with TRBD2 matching over 10 bases. The germline CDR1 and CDR2 sequences are SGHDT and YYEEEE. CDR3 length: 14 residues. Trimming cost V 10 bases and J 0 bases; bases outside gene matches: 4. The CDR3, as DNA: TGTGCCGTGGCTAGCGGGGGCTCCTACAATGAGCAGTTCTTC. Protein product: CAVASGGSYNEQFF.

This chain uses TRBV29-1 with TRBJ1-6; D is uncertain. The CDR3 has 14 residues. Germline CDR1 SQVTM, CDR2 ANQGSEA. V was clipped by 5 bases and J by 10 bases, with 18 bases between them. CDR3 loop: CSVKTDGERSPLHF. The CDR3 nucleotides read TGCAGCGTTAAAACTGACGGAGAGAGATCACCCCTCCACTTT.

About this clone: This sample also contains other DNA sequences that code for the same CDR3. The chain is built from TRBV7-3 and TRBJ1-1, with D possibly being TRBD1 (5 bases). The ends were cut back, 5 bases at V and 4 bases at J, with 11 bases in the middle. The CDR3 contains 13 residues. Germline V gives CDR1 SGHTA, CDR2 FQGTGA. The CDR3 reads CASSLGGGTEAFF. DNA of the CDR3: TGTGCCAGCAGCCTTGGGGGAGGCACTGAAGCTTTCTTT.

The chain carries TRBV7-8 and TRBJ2-3, with 9 bases lining up with TRBD2. The CDR3 is 17 amino acids. V gave up 0 bases and J gave up 6 bases; unmatched junction bases: 10. From germline, CDR1 is SGHVS and CDR2 FQNEAQ. Here the CDR3 reads CASSLARGSGRGDTQYF. Written as DNA, the CDR3 is TGTGCCAGCAGCTTAGCGCGGGGTAGCGGGAGAGGGGATACGCAGTATTTT. Using reference TRBV7-8 and TRBJ2-3 for the parts outside the CDR3, the full variable domain is GAGVSQSPRYKVAKRGQDVALRCDPISGHVSLFWYQQALGQGPEFLTYFQNEAQLDKSGLPSDRFFAERPEGSVSTLKIQRTQQEDSAVYLCASSLARGSGRGDTQYFGPGTRLTVL.

The chain links TRBV27 to TRBJ1-1; TRBD1 matches 7 bases. The CDR3 is made up of 15 amino acids. The germline V gene has CDR1 MNHEY and CDR2 SMNVEV (reference sequence). The junction had 8 bases not matched to a gene; V was cut back by 6 bases and J by 1 base. CDR3 sequence: CASRPKGAPNTEAFF. CDR3 nucleotide sequence: TGTGCCAGCAGGCCGAAGGGGGCTCCGAACACTGAAGCTTTCTTT.

A word on this clone: Other nucleotide sequences in the sample specify the same CDR3. This chain joins TRBV28 and TRBJ1-1; 9 nucleotides match TRBD1. The CDR3 totals 15 residues. Germline CDR1 reads MDHEN; CDR2 reads SYDVKM. J lost 5 bases, V lost 5 bases, and 9 bases had no gene match. The chain's CDR3 is CASSTVQGAGTEAFF. The CDR3 DNA sequence: TGTGCCAGCAGTACCGTACAGGGGGCTGGGACTGAAGCTTTCTTT. Using reference TRBV28 and TRBJ1-1 for the parts outside the CDR3, the full variable domain is DVKVTQSSRYLVKRTGEKVFLECVQDMDHENMFWYRQDPGLGLRLIYFSYDVKMKEKGDIPEGYSVSREKKERFSLILESASTNQTSMYLCASSTVQGAGTEAFFGQGTRLTVV.

CDR3 nucleotides: TGTGCCAGCAGCTCAAAAGGACAGGGCGGTAGTGAGCCCCAGCATTTT. Protein product: CASSSKGQGGSEPQHF. V is TRBV5-6 and J is TRBJ1-5, with 8 bases matching TRBD1. The CDR3 extends over 16 amino acids. V lost 3 bases to trimming and J lost 8 bases; unmatched junction nucleotides: 13. Germline-derived CDR1 and CDR2 are SGHDT and YYEEEE.

The genes are TRBV5-1 and TRBJ1-2; D unclear. The V end was cut by 1 base, the J end by 2 bases, with 6 bases between. CDR3 length equals 13 residues. Germline values: CDR1 SGHRS, CDR2 YFSETQ. The chain's CDR3 is CASSLFQNYGYTF. CDR3 coding DNA: TGCGCCAGCAGCTTGTTTCAGAACTATGGCTACACCTTC.

The genes are TRBV7-9 and TRBJ2-7; 9 bases map to TRBD1. Looked up from germline, CDR1 is SEHNR and CDR2 is FQNEAQ (reference sequence). Trimming removed 2 bases from V and 7 bases from J; junction bases left unmatched: 12. There are 16 residues in the CDR3. CDR3 nucleotides: TGTGCCAGCAGCTTACGCCCGGGGACAGGGCGATGGGAGCAGTACTTC. It specifies CASSLRPGTGRWEQYF.

This CDR3 is CASSLLGGTGREKLFF. The DNA for the CDR3 is TGTGCCAGCAGCCTCCTCGGAGGGACAGGGCGCGAAAAACTGTTTTTT. The rearrangement uses TRBV7-9 and TRBJ1-4; 9 bases agree with TRBD1. From germline, CDR1 is SEHNR and CDR2 FQNEAQ (reference sequence). The CDR3 covers 16 residues. V was clipped by 5 bases and J by 8 bases; unmatched bases: 12.